This paragraph covers one TCR beta chain sequence. V dropped 5 bases and J dropped 3; count of bases not matched to a gene: 18. The germline V gene has CDR1 LNHDA and CDR2 SQIVND (reference sequence). The CDR3 spans 20 residues. In terms of age and location, participants ranged from roughly 18 to 95 years and lived in fewer than 30 US areas. The study assigned cohorts using participant-reported clinical history. The data are from a study of blood T cell repertoires in COVID-19. Study-level information: Samples came from the United States, Italy and Spain, spanning acute and convalescent COVID-19.

Per the authors' pipeline: Estimated nucleated cell counts came from reference gene primer amplification. Sequenced by immunoSEQ multiplex PCR; TCRdb stores in-frame clones only, minus some. V and J calls plus clone size are reproduced from that table; the DNA served to infer D and trimming. The sample lists under 350,000 clones; approximately 83% were seen once. The J gene is TRBJ2-1, the V gene TRBV19, with 11 bases lining up with TRBD2. Sequences were obtained from PBMCs or T cells enriched from blood (not recorded which). This clonotype originated in a woman in her 40s with acute COVID-19. CDR3 residues: CASSRYPPTSGGSFYNEQFF. As DNA, the CDR3 is TGTGCCAGTAGTCGCTACCCCCCTACTAGCGGGGGATCATTCTACAATGAGCAGTTCTTC.